The T cell receptor (beta chain) under discussion was sequenced for a study of shared clonotypes between healthy human individuals. Overall study: Aged 18 to 49, the donors were a couple of women and a few men. General study findings and limits: The authors expected sequencing depth to affect clonotype sharing among donors. Researchers sampled blood only, noting tissue repertoires likely differ.

TCRdb's table, derived via immunoSEQ multiplex PCR, lists solely in-frame clones and lacks some. Of around 500,000 clones listed, around 73% are singletons. V dropped 4 bases and J dropped 0; count of bases not matched to a gene: 13. Per the germline V gene, CDR1 is MGHRA and CDR2 is YSYEKL. The CDR3 length is 19 residues. This clone was picked up one time. Its target is not known. The chain employs TRBV4-1 and TRBJ2-4; 9 nucleotides match TRBD2. The material sequenced was PBMCs. This sequence was found in a woman between 40 and 55 years old in good health. Some clones in this sample may be carry-over from other donors' samples. In nucleotides, the CDR3 is TGCGCCAGCAGCCCTATGGGGGTAGCGGGAGTAGGAGCCAAAAACATTCAGTACTTC. Residues: CASSPMGVAGVGAKNIQYF.